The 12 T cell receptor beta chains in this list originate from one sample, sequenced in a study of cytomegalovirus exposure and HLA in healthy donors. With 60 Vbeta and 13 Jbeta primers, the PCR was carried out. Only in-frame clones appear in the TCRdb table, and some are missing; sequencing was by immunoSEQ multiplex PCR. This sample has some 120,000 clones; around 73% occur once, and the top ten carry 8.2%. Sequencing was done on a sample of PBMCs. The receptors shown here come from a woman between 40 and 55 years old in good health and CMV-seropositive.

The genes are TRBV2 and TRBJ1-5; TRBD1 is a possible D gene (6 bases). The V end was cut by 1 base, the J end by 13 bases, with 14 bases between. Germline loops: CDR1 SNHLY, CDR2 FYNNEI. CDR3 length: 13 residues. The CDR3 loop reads CASSEGWGTSQHF. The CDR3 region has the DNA TGTGCCAGCAGTGAAGGTTGGGGGACATCGCAGCATTTT.

This CDR3 reads CASSMTSGYNEQFF. As DNA, the CDR3 is TGTGCCAGTAGTATGACTAGCGGGTACAATGAGCAGTTCTTC. The chain carries TRBV19 and TRBJ2-1; 10 nucleotides match TRBD2. With V trimmed by 3 bases and J by 4 bases, 0 bases remained unmatched. The CDR3 has 14 residues. Germline CDR1 LNHDA, CDR2 SQIVND (reference sequence). The full variable domain, completed using reference TRBV19 and TRBJ2-1, is DGGITQSPKYLFRKEGQNVTLSCEQNLNHDAMYWYRQDPGQGLRLIYYSQIVNDFQKGDIAEGYSVSREKKESFPLTVTSAQKNPTAFYLCASSMTSGYNEQFFGPGTRLTVL.

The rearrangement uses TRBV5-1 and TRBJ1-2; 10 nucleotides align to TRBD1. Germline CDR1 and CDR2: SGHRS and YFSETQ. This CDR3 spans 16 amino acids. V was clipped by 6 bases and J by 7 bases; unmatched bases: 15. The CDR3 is CASTIDATGGIRGYTF. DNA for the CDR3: TGCGCCAGCACCATCGACGCGACAGGGGGCATTCGTGGCTACACCTTC. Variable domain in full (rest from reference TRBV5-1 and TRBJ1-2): KAGVTQTPRYLIKTRGQQVTLSCSPISGHRSVSWYQQTPGQGLQFLFEYFSETQRNKGNFPGRFSGRQFSNSRSEMNVSTLELGDSALYLCASTIDATGGIRGYTFGSGTRLTVV.

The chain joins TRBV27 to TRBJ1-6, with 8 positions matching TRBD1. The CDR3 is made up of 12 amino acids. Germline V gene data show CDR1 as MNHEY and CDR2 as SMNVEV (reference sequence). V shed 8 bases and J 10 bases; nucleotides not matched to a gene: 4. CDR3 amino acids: CASQGAGSPLHF. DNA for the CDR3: TGTGCCAGCCAGGGGGCTGGCTCACCCCTCCACTTT.

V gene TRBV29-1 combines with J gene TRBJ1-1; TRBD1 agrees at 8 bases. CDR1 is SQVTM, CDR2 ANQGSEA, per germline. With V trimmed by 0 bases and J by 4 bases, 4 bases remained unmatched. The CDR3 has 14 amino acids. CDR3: CSVEEDRATTEAFF. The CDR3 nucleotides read TGCAGCGTTGAAGAGGACAGGGCAACCACTGAAGCTTTCTTT.

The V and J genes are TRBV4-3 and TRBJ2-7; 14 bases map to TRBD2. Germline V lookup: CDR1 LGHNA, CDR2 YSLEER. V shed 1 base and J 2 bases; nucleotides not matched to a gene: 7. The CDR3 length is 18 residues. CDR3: CASSQVRTSGGLPYEQYF. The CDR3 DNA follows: TGCGCCAGCAGCCAAGTTAGGACTAGCGGGGGGCTTCCCTACGAGCAGTACTTC.

The CDR3 bases are TGTGCCAGCAGCCTTGGGGACAGGGAGGGCTATGGCTACACCTTC. Its translation is CASSLGDREGYGYTF. This chain uses TRBV5-6 with TRBJ1-2; 9 nucleotides match TRBD1. J gave up 4 bases and V 4 bases, and 8 bases lay outside the gene matches. This CDR3 is built from 15 residues. From germline, CDR1 is SGHDT and CDR2 YYEEEE.

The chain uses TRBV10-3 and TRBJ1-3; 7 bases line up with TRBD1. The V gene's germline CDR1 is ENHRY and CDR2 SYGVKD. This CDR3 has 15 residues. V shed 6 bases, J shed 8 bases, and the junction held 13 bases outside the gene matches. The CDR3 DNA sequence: TGTGCCATCAGAGACCATGACAGGGCTGGGGACACCATATATTTT. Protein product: CAIRDHDRAGDTIYF.

Here the CDR3 DNA reads TGTGCCAGCAGCAAATGGGACAGGGGAACTAACTATGGCTACACCTTC. Protein product: CASSKWDRGTNYGYTF. This rearrangement joins TRBV5-6 to TRBJ1-2; TRBD1 agrees at 10 bases. CDR3 length: 16 amino acids. CDR1 is SGHDT, CDR2 YYEEEE, per germline. The V segment lost 4 bases and the J segment 0 bases; nucleotides outside the gene matches: 6.

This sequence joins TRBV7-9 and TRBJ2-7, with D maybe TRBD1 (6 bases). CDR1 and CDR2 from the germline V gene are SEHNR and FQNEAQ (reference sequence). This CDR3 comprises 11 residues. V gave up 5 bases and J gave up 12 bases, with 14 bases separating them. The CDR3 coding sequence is TGTGCCAGCAGCCTACAGGGCGCGGTGTACTTC. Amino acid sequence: CASSLQGAVYF.

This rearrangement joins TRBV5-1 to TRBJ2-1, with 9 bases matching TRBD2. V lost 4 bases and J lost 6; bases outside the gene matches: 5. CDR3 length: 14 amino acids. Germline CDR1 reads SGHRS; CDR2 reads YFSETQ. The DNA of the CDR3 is TGCGCCAGCAGCCGCGCGGGGGGGCCCAATGAGCAGTTCTTC. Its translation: CASSRAGGPNEQFF.

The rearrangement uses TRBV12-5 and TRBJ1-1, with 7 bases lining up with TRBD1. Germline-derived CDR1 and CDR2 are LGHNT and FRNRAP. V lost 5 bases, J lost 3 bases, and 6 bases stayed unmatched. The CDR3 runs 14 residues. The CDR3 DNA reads TGTGCTAGTGGTCCAGGGGGAGCGGACACTGAAGCTTTCTTT. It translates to CASGPGGADTEAFF. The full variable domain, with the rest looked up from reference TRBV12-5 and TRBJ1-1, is DARVTQTPRHKVTEMGQEVTMRCQPILGHNTVFWYRQTMMQGLELLAYFRNRAPLDDSGMPKDRFSAEMPDATLATLKIQPSEPRDSAVYFCASGPGGADTEAFFGQGTRLTVV.